The rows below give T cell receptor beta chains drawn from one sample of a study of shared clonotypes between healthy human individuals. TCRdb's table, derived via immunoSEQ multiplex PCR, lists solely in-frame clones and lacks some. In the table there are under 2,000,000 clones, roughly 94% of which are singletons. The sample taken for sequencing was naive CD8+ T cells sorted from blood. These receptors all stem from a man aged 18 to 29 in good health. Each CDR3 is given with its conserved first and last residue. A D gene is named only where the DNA matches it firmly. Clone size is stated in some rows and not others, as once, few, many or a class when expanded.

d_gene: TRBD1
abundance: -
j_gene: TRBJ1-4
v_gene: TRBV28
CDR3aa: CASSIGTGDEKLFF
CDR3nt: TGTGCCAGCAGTATAGGGACAGGGGATGAAAAACTGTTTTTT

d_gene: -
abundance: -
j_gene: TRBJ1-2
v_gene: TRBV4-3
CDR3aa: CASSQVHTEANYGYTF
CDR3nt: TGCGCCAGCAGCCAAGTTCACACAGAAGCTAACTATGGCTACACCTTC

d_gene: TRBD1
abundance: -
j_gene: TRBJ2-7
v_gene: TRBV7-9
CDR3aa: CASSRTGDEQYF
CDR3nt: TGTGCCAGCAGTAGGACAGGGGACGAGCAGTACTTC

d_gene: TRBD2
abundance: -
j_gene: TRBJ2-7
v_gene: TRBV5-6
CDR3aa: CASSFSGSGGSYEQYF
CDR3nt: TGTGCCAGCAGCTTTTCTGGGTCGGGAGGTTCCTACGAGCAGTACTTC

d_gene: -
abundance: -
j_gene: TRBJ1-5
v_gene: TRBV7-6
CDR3aa: CASSLGGPYSNQPQHF
CDR3nt: TGTGCCAGCAGCTTAGGGGGACCTTATAGCAATCAGCCCCAGCATTTT

d_gene: -
abundance: few
j_gene: TRBJ1-2
v_gene: TRBV30
CDR3aa: CAWSPQDTNYGYTF
CDR3nt: TGTGCCTGGAGTCCCCAAGACACTAACTATGGCTACACCTTC

d_gene: TRBD1
abundance: -
j_gene: TRBJ1-1
v_gene: TRBV5-1
CDR3aa: CASRAGGEETEAFF
CDR3nt: TGCGCCAGCAGAGCAGGGGGCGAGGAAACTGAAGCTTTCTTT

d_gene: -
abundance: -
j_gene: TRBJ1-1
v_gene: TRBV5-1
CDR3aa: CASSSPLSTEAFF
CDR3nt: TGCGCCAGCAGCTCTCCGCTGAGCACTGAAGCTTTCTTT

d_gene: -
abundance: -
j_gene: TRBJ2-7
v_gene: TRBV25-1
CDR3aa: CASSLSGTLYEQYF
CDR3nt: TGTGCCAGCAGTCTGAGCGGGACACTCTACGAGCAGTACTTC

d_gene: -
abundance: -
j_gene: TRBJ1-2
v_gene: TRBV7-9
CDR3aa: CASSLVLAGSYGYTF
CDR3nt: TGTGCCAGCAGCTTAGTACTGGCGGGAAGCTATGGCTACACCTTC

d_gene: -
abundance: -
j_gene: TRBJ2-1
v_gene: TRBV5-1
CDR3aa: CASSLASWQNNEQFF
CDR3nt: TGCGCCAGCAGCTTGGCCAGCTGGCAGAACAATGAGCAGTTCTTC

d_gene: -
abundance: -
j_gene: TRBJ1-4
v_gene: TRBV7-9
CDR3aa: CASSFWNEKLFF
CDR3nt: TGTGCCAGCAGCTTTTGGAATGAAAAACTGTTTTTT

d_gene: -
abundance: once
j_gene: TRBJ2-7
v_gene: TRBV19
CDR3aa: CASSIGDIGDYEQYF
CDR3nt: TGTGCCAGTAGTATAGGGGACATAGGAGACTACGAGCAGTACTTC

d_gene: -
abundance: -
j_gene: TRBJ1-1
v_gene: TRBV4-1
CDR3aa: CASNRLGEEAFF
CDR3nt: TGCGCCAGCAACCGACTGGGCGAAGAAGCTTTCTTT

d_gene: -
abundance: -
j_gene: TRBJ1-1
v_gene: TRBV21-1
CDR3aa: CASSKEVLNRGKTEAFF
CDR3nt: TGTGCCAGCAGCAAAGAAGTCTTGAACAGAGGGAAAACTGAAGCTTTCTTT

d_gene: -
abundance: -
j_gene: TRBJ1-1
v_gene: TRBV7-9
CDR3aa: CASSFLEGRTEAFF
CDR3nt: TGTGCCAGCAGCTTCCTTGAGGGGCGGACTGAAGCTTTCTTT

d_gene: -
abundance: -
j_gene: TRBJ2-7
v_gene: TRBV14
CDR3aa: CASSQVQNYEQYF
CDR3nt: TGTGCCAGCAGCCAAGTACAGAACTACGAGCAGTACTTC

d_gene: -
abundance: -
j_gene: TRBJ1-5
v_gene: TRBV10-3
CDR3aa: CAISESIGGQPQHF
CDR3nt: TGTGCCATCAGTGAGTCAATCGGAGGGCAGCCCCAGCATTTT

d_gene: -
abundance: -
j_gene: TRBJ1-2
v_gene: TRBV11-2
CDR3aa: CASSLDQGGESGYGYTF
CDR3nt: TGTGCCAGCAGCTTAGATCAGGGCGGGGAATCCGGCTATGGCTACACCTTC

d_gene: -
abundance: -
j_gene: TRBJ1-6
v_gene: TRBV20-1
CDR3aa: CSADIQGIHF
CDR3nt: TGCAGTGCAGACATACAGGGAATCCACTTT

d_gene: -
abundance: -
j_gene: TRBJ1-5
v_gene: TRBV6-1
CDR3aa: CASSEVYRAQPQHF
CDR3nt: TGTGCCAGCAGTGAAGTTTACAGGGCTCAGCCCCAGCATTTT

d_gene: -
abundance: -
j_gene: TRBJ2-7
v_gene: TRBV27
CDR3aa: CASSLSWQPSTYEQYF
CDR3nt: TGTGCCAGCAGTTTATCGTGGCAGCCGAGTACCTACGAGCAGTACTTC

d_gene: TRBD1
abundance: -
j_gene: TRBJ2-7
v_gene: TRBV5-4
CDR3aa: CASSFPTGGGYEQYF
CDR3nt: TGTGCCAGCAGCTTCCCGACAGGGGGTGGCTACGAGCAGTACTTC

d_gene: -
abundance: -
j_gene: TRBJ2-3
v_gene: TRBV29-1
CDR3aa: CSVPRGGGTDTQYF
CDR3nt: TGCAGCGTTCCCCGAGGAGGGGGAACAGATACGCAGTATTTT